Below are 26 T cell receptor beta chains sequenced from a single sample in a study of human versus mouse CDR3 diversity and MHC coevolution. Clones were sequenced by immunoSEQ multiplex PCR, and TCRdb holds only the in-frame ones, with some missing. The sample yields about 83,000 clones, just under 95% seen once. The sequencing sample was made of naive CD4+ T cells from blood. Subset noted: CD45RO-negative CD62L-positive naive CD4 T cells. These receptors originate from a person aged 30-69 years in good health.

This chain joins TRBV2 and TRBJ2-7; TRBD1 matches 10 bases. The CDR3 sequence is 14 residues long. Germline V gene sequence: CDR1 SNHLY, CDR2 FYNNEI. Trimming at V came to 8 bases and at J to 6 bases, leaving 10 bases not matched to a gene. CDR3 nucleotide sequence: TGTGCCAGCGGCCTTCAGACAGGGGGCCTCGAGCAGTACTTC. It yields the protein CASGLQTGGLEQYF. The entire variable domain, with the rest obtained from reference TRBV2 and TRBJ2-7, is as follows: EPEVTQTPSHQVTQMGQEVILRCVPISNHLYFYWYRQILGQKVEFLVSFYNNEISEKSEIFDDQFSVERPDGSNFTLKIRSTKLEDSAMYFCASGLQTGGLEQYFGPGTRLTVT.

The V and J genes are TRBV5-4 and TRBJ1-2; 7 nucleotides match TRBD1. The CDR3 extends over 14 amino acids. V lost 4 bases to trimming and J lost 4 bases; unmatched junction nucleotides: 7. Germline loops: CDR1 SGHNT, CDR2 YYREEE (reference sequence). In DNA form, the CDR3 reads TGTGCCAGCAGCCGGGACAGTGGGTCCTATGGCTACACCTTC. Its protein is CASSRDSGSYGYTF.

The chain uses TRBV5-7 and TRBJ1-5; TRBD1 matches 7 bases. TRBV5-7 is assigned to the ORF class and has an uncertain function. Losses at the gene ends were 0 bases for V and 1 base for J; bases not matched to a gene: 4. The CDR3 sequence is 16 residues long. DNA of the CDR3: TGTGCCAGCAGCTTGGGCCCGGACAGGAGCAATCAGCCCCAGCATTTT. Translated: CASSLGPDRSNQPQHF.

As for this clone: Relative to the germline gene, one junction end is altered; a read error may explain this. The chain uses TRBV18 and TRBJ2-3; no definite D call. CDR3 length: 16 amino acids. Per germline, CDR1 KGHSH and CDR2 LQKENI. CDR3 bases: TGTGCCAGCTCCCCACGCGGAGCCACTAGCACAGATACGCAGTATTTT. Translation: CASSPRGATSTDTQYF.

The chain employs TRBV14 and TRBJ2-3; a possible D gene is TRBD2 (6 bases). This CDR3 spans 14 amino acids. CDR1 and CDR2 (germline): SGHDN, FVKESK. V was cut by 4 bases and J by 0 bases, with 8 bases left in between. In DNA, the CDR3 is TGTGCCAGCAGCCCAGGGACTAGCACAGATACGCAGTATTTT. Translation gives CASSPGTSTDTQYF.

This chain joins TRBV5-1 and TRBJ2-7, with a weak D call TRBD1 (5 bases). The germline V gene encodes CDR1 SGHRS and CDR2 YFSETQ. The CDR3 length is 13 residues. Trimming stripped 2 bases from V and 3 bases from J, with 9 bases between. This chain's CDR3 is CASSLLTVYEQYF. Here the CDR3 DNA reads TGCGCCAGCAGCTTACTGACAGTCTACGAGCAGTACTTC.

The V and J genes are TRBV30 and TRBJ2-1; unclear D gene. Germline assignment: CDR1 GTSNPN and CDR2 SVGIG (reference sequence). Trimming took off 0 bases at V and 3 bases at J, with 3 bases between the two ends. The CDR3 covers 12 residues. CDR3 region: CAWSVIYNEQFF. The CDR3 DNA is TGTGCCTGGAGTGTTATCTACAATGAGCAGTTCTTC.

V gene TRBV2 combines with J gene TRBJ2-4; 11 nucleotides match TRBD2. The CDR3 runs 19 residues. V was pared by 1 base and J by 1 base, with 9 bases of the junction left unmatched. CDR1 and CDR2 from the germline V gene are SNHLY and FYNNEI. This chain's CDR3 is CASSEEGLADLGAKNIQYF. The CDR3 DNA reads as TGTGCCAGCAGTGAAGAGGGACTAGCGGACCTAGGGGCCAAAAACATTCAGTACTTC.

V and J are TRBV4-1 and TRBJ1-2; D is unresolved. Germline V gene sequence: CDR1 MGHRA, CDR2 YSYEKL. V lost 0 bases, J lost 4 bases, and 9 bases lay in between. The CDR3 runs 14 residues. CDR3 nucleotide sequence: TGCGCCAGCAGCCAAGAAGAGGGAGGCTATGGCTACACCTTC. As protein: CASSQEEGGYGYTF.

The J gene is TRBJ2-7, the V gene TRBV10-3; 11 bases align to TRBD2. CDR3 size: 15 residues. V shed 5 bases, J shed 0 bases, and the junction held 3 bases outside the gene matches. Germline-derived CDR1 and CDR2 are ENHRY and SYGVKD. CDR3 sequence reads: CAISTGTSGSYEQYF. DNA of the CDR3: TGTGCCATCAGTACCGGGACTAGCGGCTCCTACGAGCAGTACTTC.

The genes are TRBV10-3 and TRBJ1-3; 8 bases fit TRBD1. V shed 2 bases, J shed 3 bases, and the junction held 0 bases outside the gene matches. The CDR3 runs 14 residues. CDR1 ENHRY and CDR2 SYGVKD come from the germline V gene. The CDR3 reads CAISEDRGGNTIYF. CDR3 nucleotides: TGTGCCATCAGTGAGGACAGGGGTGGAAACACCATATATTTT.

Notes on this clone: A read error may account for a junction end that differs from germline. The rearrangement joins TRBV5-8 to TRBJ1-3; no firm D call. Germline CDR1 reads SGHTS; CDR2 reads YDEGEE. The CDR3 totals 15 residues. The CDR3 region is CTSSLGGFSGNTIYF. CDR3 sequence (DNA): TGTACCAGCAGCTTGGGCGGGTTCTCTGGAAACACCATATATTTT. Supplemented by reference TRBV5-8 and TRBJ1-3, the full variable domain reads EAGVTQSPTHLIKTRGQQATLRCSPISGHTSVYWYQQALGLGLQFLLWYDEGEERNRGNFPPRFSGRQFPNYSSELNVNALELEDSALYLCTSSLGGFSGNTIYFGEGSWLTVV.

The chain carries TRBV28 and TRBJ2-5; 9 positions agree with TRBD1. The better agreement between TRBJ2-7 and the DNA end casts doubt on the J call. Germline CDR1 MDHEN, CDR2 SYDVKM. This CDR3 comprises 15 residues. CDR3 coding DNA: TGTGCCAGCAGCCCTGGGACAGGGTTTTCCTACGAGCAGTACTTC. As protein: CASSPGTGFSYEQYF.

DNA of the CDR3: TGTGCCAGCCACGGACAGTACACTGAAGCTTTCTTT. It specifies CASHGQYTEAFF. The chain is built from TRBV25-1 and TRBJ1-1, with a possible D match to TRBD1 (6 bases). This CDR3 is 12 amino acids long. CDR1 MGHDK and CDR2 SYGVNS come from the germline V gene. V was shortened by 8 bases and J by 3 bases, with 10 bases between the two germline ends.

The chain links TRBV5-6 to TRBJ2-7; D is possibly TRBD2 (5 bases). This CDR3 is 12 amino acids long. Germline CDR1 and CDR2: SGHDT and YYEEEE. V shed 4 bases and J shed 3 bases, with 8 bases lying between them. CDR3 sequence: CASSIAGYEQYF. In nucleotides, the CDR3 is TGTGCCAGCAGCATCGCGGGCTACGAGCAGTACTTC.

This clone was counted once. The chain joins TRBV7-2 to TRBJ1-1; 7 nucleotides agree with TRBD1. Per the germline V gene, CDR1 is SGHTA and CDR2 is FQGNSA. The V and J ends lost 5 bases and 3 bases, in that order; junction bases with no gene match: 9. CDR3 length: 15 amino acids. The CDR3 protein is CASSPSGTAYTEAFF. The DNA for the CDR3 is TGTGCCAGCAGCCCCAGTGGGACAGCTTACACTGAAGCTTTCTTT. Variable domain in full (rest from reference TRBV7-2 and TRBJ1-1): GAGVSQSPSNKVTEKGKDVELRCDPISGHTALYWYRQSLGQGLEFLIYFQGNSAPDKSGLPSDRFSAERTGGSVSTLTIQRTQQEDSAVYLCASSPSGTAYTEAFFGQGTRLTVV.

V is TRBV7-9 and J is TRBJ2-5; maybe TRBD1 (5 bases). Trimming stripped 2 bases from V and 3 bases from J, with 7 bases between. This CDR3 contains 13 residues. Germline CDR1 reads SEHNR; CDR2 reads FQNEAQ (reference sequence). CDR3 in amino acids: CASSLIREETQYF. The CDR3 DNA reads TGTGCCAGCAGCTTAATCAGGGAAGAGACCCAGTACTTC. Drawing the rest from reference TRBV7-9 and TRBJ2-5, the complete variable domain is DTGVSQNPRHKITKRGQNVTFRCDPISEHNRLYWYRQTLGQGPEFLTYFQNEAQLEKSRLLSDRFSAERPKGSFSTLEIQRTEQGDSAMYLCASSLIREETQYFGPGTRLLVL.

CDR3 coding DNA: TGTGCCAGCAGTTCCATTCCGGGACAGGGTATCTATCGAGAGACCCAGTACTTC. Its protein product is CASSSIPGQGIYRETQYF. V and J are TRBV28 and TRBJ2-5; 9 positions agree with TRBD1. Germline assignment: CDR1 MDHEN and CDR2 SYDVKM. V shed 4 bases and J 4 bases; nucleotides not matched to a gene: 16. This CDR3 is 18 amino acids long.

This chain joins TRBV28 and TRBJ1-2; D is unclear. The CDR3 is 11 residues long. Germline V gene data show CDR1 as MDHEN and CDR2 as SYDVKM. V lost 6 bases to trimming and J lost 8 bases, with 10 bases between them. CDR3 sequence (DNA): TGTGCCAGCAGGGCGGCTCTGGGCTACACCTTC. It is translated as CASRAALGYTF.

The rearrangement uses TRBV6-6 and TRBJ2-7, with 7 bases matching TRBD2. V dropped 10 bases and J dropped 2; count of bases not matched to a gene: 11. The germline CDR1 and CDR2 sequences are MNHNY and SVGAGI (reference sequence). CDR3 length equals 14 residues. The CDR3 sequence: CATAKGLFTYEQYF. As DNA, the CDR3 is TGTGCCACGGCAAAGGGACTATTCACCTACGAGCAGTACTTC.

This clone has just one count. The rearrangement links TRBV6-1 to TRBJ1-1; TRBD1 might be the D (5 bases). CDR3 length: 15 residues. Germline V CDR1 and CDR2: MNHNS, SASEGT. Trimming pared 4 bases from V and 4 bases from J, leaving 16 bases between. The CDR3 reads CASSGGRGPGTEAFF. In DNA form, the CDR3 reads TGTGCCAGCAGTGGAGGGAGGGGCCCGGGCACTGAAGCTTTCTTT.

This CDR3 is CASSLWGTFQETQYF. In DNA, the CDR3 is TGTGCCAGCAGTTTATGGGGGACTTTCCAAGAGACCCAGTACTTC. The chain couples TRBV27 to TRBJ2-5; D possibly corresponds to TRBD2 (6 bases). The length of the CDR3 is 15 residues. V was clipped by 1 base and J by 1 base, with 10 bases between them. In germline, CDR1 is MNHEY, CDR2 SMNVEV (reference sequence).

The V gene is TRBV19, the J gene TRBJ1-1; D uncertain. This CDR3 has 13 residues. CDR1 LNHDA and CDR2 SQIVND come from the germline V gene (reference sequence). V was cut by 5 bases and J by 0 bases, with 7 bases left in between. CDR3 loop: CASSVTVNTEAFF. The CDR3 DNA reads TGTGCCAGTAGTGTTACAGTGAACACTGAAGCTTTCTTT.

The chain combines TRBV6-1 with TRBJ2-7, with D maybe TRBD2 (7 bases). CDR1 is MNHNS, CDR2 SASEGT, per germline. V shed 4 bases and J shed 4 bases, with 14 bases lying between them. The CDR3 has 14 amino acids. The CDR3 reads CASSVGGAAYEQYF. CDR3 nucleotide sequence: TGTGCCAGCAGTGTGGGGGGGGCGGCGTACGAGCAGTACTTC.

The chain employs TRBV6-6 and TRBJ1-2, with 11 bases lining up with TRBD1. Germline loops: CDR1 MNHNY, CDR2 SVGAGI (reference sequence). The CDR3 is 16 amino acids. The V and J ends lost 2 bases and 7 bases, in that order; junction bases with no gene match: 9. This CDR3 reads CASSYTPGQGVRGYTF. The DNA of the CDR3 is TGTGCCAGCAGTTACACGCCGGGACAGGGGGTTCGTGGCTACACCTTC.

J is TRBJ2-2 and V is TRBV5-6, with D perhaps matching TRBD2 (5 bases). In germline, CDR1 is SGHDT, CDR2 YYEEEE. With 3 bases removed from V and 4 bases from J, the gap between germline ends came to 10 bases. The CDR3 consists of 14 residues. The CDR3 region is CASSSGLITGELFF. In nucleotides, the CDR3 is TGTGCCAGCAGCTCTGGACTTATCACCGGGGAGCTGTTTTTT.